This TCR beta chain was identified in a study of shared clonotypes between healthy human individuals. Study results and caveats: The sharing of about 5% of naive CD4 clonotypes was seen across a handful of donors.

Donors comprised healthy HIV-negative adults lacking recent acute infections or vaccinations. Profiling relied on immunoSEQ multiplex PCR, and the TCRdb table lists in-frame clones only, not all of them. The table has 2,500,000 or so clones, over 85% seen once. Of note for this clone: Its antigen is as yet unknown. One end of the junction is discordant with germline, which a read error may explain.

This clonotype was sampled from a young man in good health. Sequenced sample: naive CD4+ T cells sorted from blood. Subset described: CD45RA+ positively selected.

The CDR3 DNA sequence: TGCAGCGTACGAGGAGATTTGAACACCGGGGGGCTGTTTTTT. Translating gives CSVRGDLNTGGLFF. V and J are TRBV29-1 and TRBJ2-2; TRBD2 might be the D (6 bases). The CDR3 totals 14 residues. CDR1 is SQVTM, CDR2 ANQGSEA, per germline.